Below, one T cell receptor (beta chain) is given with its context. What it recognizes is unknown. The record originates from a study of T cell responses to AZD1222 COVID-19 vaccine. General observations from the study: Only six or seven AZD1222 recipients tested seropositive at baseline.

Only in-frame clones appear in the TCRdb table, and some are missing; sequencing was by immunoSEQ multiplex PCR. Altogether more than 95,000 clones are present, 85% to 90% being singletons, with the ten largest covering roughly 11%. With 0 bases removed from V and 6 bases from J, the gap between germline ends came to 12 bases. CDR1 is SGDLS, CDR2 YYNGEE, per germline. CDR3 length: 15 residues. The sequencing here drew on peripheral blood, taken on day 0 of MenACWY control vaccination. The chain uses TRBV9 and TRBJ2-2; TRBD1 is a possible D gene (6 bases). The clonotype was recovered from an adult in good health. Here the CDR3 DNA reads TGTGCCAGCAGCGTAGCGTCAGGGGTAGCCGGGGAGCTGTTTTTT. Its translation: CASSVASGVAGELFF. The variable domain in full, completed from reference TRBV9 and TRBJ2-2, reads DSGVTQTPKHLITATGQRVTLRCSPRSGDLSVYWYQQSLDQGLQFLIQYYNGEERAKGNILERFSAQQFPDLHSELNLSSLELGDSALYFCASSVASGVAGELFFGEGSRLTVL.